The clone carrying this T cell receptor (beta chain) showed up just a few times. V was pared by 4 bases and J by 2 bases, with 12 bases between. CDR3 size: 16 residues. This sample was taken from a study of T cells after yellow fever vaccination. In making TCR cDNA, 5'RACE template switching added a universal primer site and UMIs to it. Each CDR3 protein is one row after TCRdb ran MiXCR on the 5' RACE reads. Counted here are about 320,000 distinct CDR3 sequences, around 4.3% occurring once; the ten biggest clones make up approximately 19%. The sequencing used PBMCs, collected 15 days after the yellow fever booster vaccination. This receptor was obtained from a man younger than 35 who received the YFV17D yellow fever vaccine. The V call is TRBV12-3 or TRBV12-4, the J call TRBJ2-6, with D tentatively TRBD1 or TRBD2 (6 bases each). As DNA, the CDR3 is TGTGCCAGCAGTTCTGGAGGGACAACTGGGGCCAACGTCCTGACTTTC. Translation gives CASSSGGTTGANVLTF.